This TCR beta chain was identified in a study of cytomegalovirus exposure and HLA in healthy donors. This CDR3 spans 12 amino acids. V shed 6 bases and J shed 0 bases, with 6 bases lying between them. Germline lookup yields CDR1 MNHNY and CDR2 SVGAGI (reference sequence). The study, taken as a whole, reports: Later on, a genetic analysis was performed. It linked a missense variant in DCLRE1C with V- and J-gene trimming of TCR beta.

In the PCR, 60 Vbeta and 13 Jbeta primers were used. Some clones are missing from TCRdb's copy, which holds only in-frame ones; the method was immunoSEQ multiplex PCR. The sample has around 99,000 clones; over 80% are singletons. About this clone: The antigen is undetermined.

The chain has TRBV6-6 and TRBJ2-7; no clear D. Input material: PBMCs. The TCR sequence derives from a man aged 30 to 39 in good health and CMV-seropositive. The CDR3 loop is CASRPSSYEQYF. The CDR3 DNA sequence: TGTGCCAGCAGACCCAGCTCCTACGAGCAGTACTTC.